This T cell receptor (beta chain) was found in a study of shared clonotypes between healthy human individuals. Study-level results: Only a few donors were included, so the genetic and exposure-history diversity represented was limited.

Trimming at V came to 4 bases and at J to 2 bases, leaving 18 bases not matched to a gene. The V gene's germline CDR1 is SGHDT and CDR2 YYEEEE. CDR3 size: 19 residues. Every unsorted PBMC PCR replicate was loaded with about 320 ng DNA, around 30,000 T cell genomes. In the study's own analysis: Filtering differed, since immunoSEQ gave only junction sequences and no quality scores. Some clones are missing from TCRdb's copy, which holds only in-frame ones; the method was immunoSEQ multiplex PCR. The V and J calls and the clone size are those of that table, but D and trimming were determined from the DNA. This sample carries about half a million clones, about 84% of them seen once, and the ten largest clones take roughly an eighth. Donors were Caucasian adults residing in Nashville, Tennessee, USA. Comment on this clone: What it binds is unknown.

The sample comprised PBMCs. This chain connects TRBV5-6 to TRBJ2-3, with TRBD2 matching 8 bases. The sequence was collected from a woman between 40 and 50 years old in good health. Some clones in this sample may be carry-over from other donors' samples. In DNA, the CDR3 is TGTGCCAGCAGCCCACGGGGGGGTGGCCTAGCCGTCTACACAGATACGCAGTATTTT. As protein: CASSPRGGGLAVYTDTQYF.